These 22 T cell receptor beta chains were all obtained from the same sample, sequenced in a study of patients and donors after allogeneic stem cell transplantation. TCRdb used MiXCR to reprocess the RT-PCR reads, holding one entry per CDR3 protein. Among approximately 430,000 distinct CDR3 sequences listed, approximately 16% were seen once. Sequenced input: blood, either unsorted or a sorted T cell fraction (not recorded which). The receptors stem from a human donor who was either an allogeneic HSCT recipient or a stem cell or donor lymphocyte infusion donor (not recorded which). It is not recorded whose cells these are; they may come from a transplant donor.

The chain is built from TRBV9 and TRBJ2-3; D might be TRBD2 (5 bases). This CDR3 is 12 amino acids long. CDR1 and CDR2 (germline): SGDLS, YYNGEE. V gave up 3 bases and J gave up 6 bases, with 8 bases separating them. CDR3 sequence: CASSAGGDTQYF. CDR3 DNA: TGTGCCAGCAGCGCCGGCGGGGATACGCAGTATTTT.

CDR3 sequence (DNA): TGTGCCAGCAGCCAAGTTGGGGTGGTGAAAAACATTCAGTACTTC. As protein: CASSQVGVVKNIQYF. The chain employs TRBV3-1 and TRBJ2-4; D is uncertain. V was cut by 1 base and J by 4 bases, with 11 bases left in between. Germline loops: CDR1 LGHDT, CDR2 YNNKEL (reference sequence). This CDR3 is built from 15 residues.

This clonotype was seen only a few times. The chain uses TRBV5-4 and TRBJ2-7, with D possibly matching TRBD1 (5 bases). CDR1 is SGHNT, CDR2 YYREEE, per germline (reference sequence). The CDR3 length is 13 residues. Trimming removed 4 bases at V and 4 bases at J, with 12 bases between. The CDR3 sequence is CASSREPGYEQYF. The CDR3 DNA reads as TGTGCCAGCAGCCGAGAACCAGGGTACGAGCAGTACTTC.

The rearrangement links TRBV6-1 to TRBJ2-1; 13 bases line up with TRBD2. Germline assignment: CDR1 MNHNS and CDR2 SASEGT. There are 13 residues in the CDR3. V was pared by 7 bases and J by 10 bases, with 4 bases of the junction left unmatched. The CDR3 coding sequence is TGTGCCAGCAAGACTAGCGGGAGGCTAGAGCAGTTCTTC. This gives the protein CASKTSGRLEQFF.

This clonotype was counted between two and nine times. V gene TRBV12-3 or TRBV12-4 combines with J gene TRBJ2-2, with 10 bases aligning to TRBD1. V dropped 6 bases and J dropped 6; count of bases not matched to a gene: 1. This CDR3 is 13 amino acids long. Here the CDR3 reads CASRTGGPGELFF. The CDR3, as DNA: TGTGCCAGCAGGACAGGGGGCCCCGGGGAGCTGTTTTTT.

This clonotype was seen a handful of times. V usage is TRBV5-1 and J usage is TRBJ2-2; D gene unclear. V lost 2 bases and J lost 3, with 11 bases in between. The CDR3 is 15 amino acids. Germline assignment: CDR1 SGHRS and CDR2 YFSETQ. The CDR3 sequence is CASSFMLWDTGELFF. As DNA, the CDR3 is TGCGCCAGCAGCTTCATGCTTTGGGACACCGGGGAGCTGTTTTTT.

The chain carries TRBV4-1 and TRBJ1-1; tentatively, D is TRBD1 (5 bases). CDR1 and CDR2 from the germline V gene are MGHRA and YSYEKL. The CDR3 has 15 amino acids. The V end lost 2 bases, the J end lost 2 bases, and 12 bases lay between the germline ends. The CDR3 nucleotides are TGCGCCAGCAGCCAATACACGGGGACTAACACTGAAGCTTTCTTT. Translation: CASSQYTGTNTEAFF.

This clonotype was picked up a small number of times. V and J are TRBV7-2 and TRBJ2-7, with a tentative D call TRBD1 (6 bases). V gave up 2 bases and J gave up 5 bases, with 10 bases separating them. This CDR3 is built from 13 residues. Germline values: CDR1 SGHTA, CDR2 FQGNSA. The CDR3 sequence is CASSLSQGDEQYF. CDR3 coding DNA: TGTGCCAGCAGCTTATCACAGGGCGACGAGCAGTACTTC.

This chain links TRBV6-1 with TRBJ1-2; TRBD1 matches at 8 bases. J lost 2 bases, V lost 7 bases, and 9 bases had no gene match. The CDR3 extends over 15 amino acids. CDR1 and CDR2 (germline): MNHNS, SASEGT. The CDR3 sequence: CASTRGTGQNYGYTF. DNA of the CDR3: TGTGCCAGCACCCGAGGGACAGGTCAAAACTATGGCTACACCTTC.

This clonotype has only a few counts. Here the CDR3 reads CASSRQGNSGYTF. CDR3 nucleotide sequence: TGTGCCAGCAGCCGCCAGGGGAATAGTGGCTACACCTTC. This chain joins TRBV12-3 or TRBV12-4 and TRBJ1-2; possible D gene TRBD1, 6 bases. The CDR3 runs to 13 residues. The V gene lost 6 bases and the J gene lost 7 bases, with 15 bases spanning the gap.

This clonotype has at least ten counts. CDR3 residues: CASSSGVVKKLFF. For the CDR3, the DNA is TGTGCCAGCAGTTCAGGGGTTGTGAAAAAACTGTTTTTT. This chain connects TRBV12-3 or TRBV12-4 to TRBJ1-4, with a weak D call TRBD1 (6 bases). The CDR3 sequence is 13 residues long. V lost 4 bases and J lost 9, with 12 bases in between.

The chain joins TRBV4-1 to TRBJ2-7; either TRBD1 or TRBD2 may supply D (5 bases each). The CDR3 spans 16 residues. The V end was cut by 4 bases, the J end by 6 bases, with 22 bases between. Germline CDR1 reads MGHRA; CDR2 reads YSYEKL. CDR3 loop: CASSRILRGDASEQYF. The DNA of the CDR3 is TGCGCCAGCAGCCGTATTTTGAGAGGGGATGCGTCCGAGCAGTACTTC.

The chain is built from TRBV20-1 and TRBJ1-1; 9 bases are a match to TRBD1. In germline, CDR1 is DFQATT, CDR2 SNEGSKA (reference sequence). The CDR3 loop spans 12 amino acids. With 3 bases clipped from V and 10 bases from J, the junction kept 6 bases outside the gene matches. This chain's CDR3 is CSARGQGMGAFF. The CDR3 DNA is TGCAGTGCTAGGGGACAGGGTATGGGAGCTTTCTTT.

This clonotype was seen more than once but under ten times. J is TRBJ2-7 and V is TRBV6-1; TRBD2 might be the D (7 bases). Germline CDR1 is MNHNS and CDR2 is SASEGT. Trimming stripped 3 bases from V and 2 bases from J, with 17 bases between. The CDR3 spans 16 residues. CDR3 nucleotides: TGTGCCAGCAGTGACCCTTCAGGGGAGGGAACCTACGAGCAGTACTTC. Translated: CASSDPSGEGTYEQYF.

The genes are TRBV12-3 or TRBV12-4 and TRBJ1-5; 7 bases fit TRBD1. The length of the CDR3 is 15 residues. V shed 5 bases and J 4 bases; nucleotides not matched to a gene: 8. CDR3 nucleotides: TGTGCCAGCAGTGGGGACAGTATAGGGAATCAGCCCCAGCATTTT. Translating gives CASSGDSIGNQPQHF.

This chain connects TRBV4-2 to TRBJ2-1, with D perhaps TRBD2 (6 bases). With 4 bases removed from V and 8 bases from J, the gap between germline ends came to 9 bases. CDR3 length: 12 amino acids. The germline gives CDR1 LGHNA, CDR2 YNFKEQ. CDR3 loop: CASSRDLDEQFF. CDR3 in DNA: TGTGCCAGCAGCCGGGACTTGGATGAGCAGTTCTTC.

The genes are TRBV7-6 and TRBJ1-5; D is undetermined. The CDR3 has 15 residues. CDR1 SGHVS and CDR2 FNYEAQ come from the germline V gene. Between the trimmed V and J ends, which lost 5 bases and 1 base, there was a span of 12 bases. CDR3 protein: CASSQTTGSNQPQHF. CDR3 sequence (DNA): TGTGCCAGCAGCCAGACTACCGGGAGCAATCAGCCCCAGCATTTT.

The rearrangement uses TRBV10-3 and TRBJ1-1; D uncertain. Looked up from germline, CDR1 is ENHRY and CDR2 is SYGVKD. V lost 7 bases, J lost 3 bases, and 12 bases lay in between. CDR3 length equals 13 residues. Here the CDR3 DNA reads TGTGCCATCAAAAGGCTACATCACACTGAAGCTTTCTTT. It yields the protein CAIKRLHHTEAFF.

The chain recombines TRBV12-3 or TRBV12-4 with TRBJ1-3, with 7 bases matching TRBD1. V lost 6 bases, J lost 0 bases, and 11 bases stayed unmatched. The CDR3 length is 17 residues. For the CDR3, the DNA is TGTGCCAGCAGCCCCGGGACAGCCTCAATCTCTGGAAACACCATATATTTT. This encodes CASSPGTASISGNTIYF.

The chain joins TRBV19 to TRBJ2-7; 11 nucleotides agree with TRBD1. The germline CDR1 and CDR2 sequences are LNHDA and SQIVND (reference sequence). Trimming removed 5 bases from V and 3 bases from J; junction bases left unmatched: 6. This CDR3 has 15 residues. This chain's CDR3 is CASSPDRGPHYEQYF. The DNA of the CDR3 is TGTGCCAGTAGTCCGGACAGGGGGCCCCACTACGAGCAGTACTTC.

This clonotype has more than one count but fewer than ten. The chain combines TRBV20-1 with TRBJ2-7; possibly TRBD1 for D (6 bases). This CDR3 contains 12 residues. Germline V gene data show CDR1 as DFQATT and CDR2 as SNEGSKA (reference sequence). Trimming cost V 8 bases and J 2 bases, with 13 bases left between them. CDR3 residues: CSCRDITYEQYF. The CDR3 nucleotides read TGCAGTTGTCGGGACATCACCTACGAGCAGTACTTC.

The chain combines TRBV24-1 with TRBJ1-6; D unclear. There are 16 residues in the CDR3. Germline lookup yields CDR1 KGHDR and CDR2 SFDVKD. V lost 0 bases, J lost 11 bases, and 16 bases lay in between. In DNA form, the CDR3 reads TGTGCCACCAGTGATTTGCAATCCCTTTTTCCTCCACCCCTCCACTTT. Translation: CATSDLQSLFPPPLHF.